This is a list of T cell receptor beta chains from one sample in a study of OX40 agonist ivuxolimab in advanced cancers. Assay used: immunoSEQ multiplex PCR; TCRdb lists only in-frame clones, some missing. The sample yields 80,000 to 95,000 clones, about 91% seen once. The input for sequencing was CD4+ or CD8+ T cells sorted from blood, taken in a trial of the OX40 agonist ivuxolimab. The receptors were gathered from an adult with an advanced solid tumor such as melanoma, head and neck, liver or kidney cancer. The CDR3 runs from the conserved cysteine through the conserved F or W. The D gene is left open where the match is weak. For some rows the clone size is stated as once, few or many, or as a class when expanded; others skip it.

>.|TRBJ2-7|.|TRBV6-1
CASIEWQGYEQYF
TGTGCCAGCATTGAGTGGCAGGGGTACGAGCAGTACTTC
>.|TRBJ2-7|.|TRBV5-6
CASSFSYEQYF
TGTGCCAGCAGCTTCTCCTACGAGCAGTACTTC
>.|TRBJ2-7|.|TRBV6-1
CASSVLTVSSYEQYF
TGTGCCAGCAGTGTGTTGACAGTATCGTCCTACGAGCAGTACTTC
>TRBD2|TRBJ2-3|.|TRBV9
CASGGRSGGASDTQYF
TGTGCCAGCGGAGGGAGGAGCGGGGGGGCCTCAGATACGCAGTATTTT
>.|TRBJ1-1|.|TRBV6-1
CASPGQSNTEAFF
TGTGCCAGCCCTGGGCAGTCGAACACTGAAGCTTTCTTT
>TRBD1|TRBJ1-1|.|TRBV7-9
CASSLDRVNMNTEAFF
TGTGCCAGCAGCCTAGACAGGGTAAACATGAACACTGAAGCTTTCTTT
>.|TRBJ1-2|.|TRBV19
CASSIAPAAYGYTF
TGTGCCAGTAGTATAGCCCCGGCGGCCTATGGCTACACCTTC
>TRBD2|TRBJ2-1|.|TRBV7-9
CASSRNRTSGRNEQFF
TGTGCCAGCAGCCGTAACAGGACTAGCGGGAGAAATGAGCAGTTCTTC
>.|TRBJ2-6|.|TRBV9
CASSGLRGANVLTF
TGTGCCAGCAGTGGATTAAGGGGGGCCAACGTCCTGACTTTC
>TRBD2|TRBJ2-7|.|TRBV6-6
CATGGLAGVPYEQYF
TGTGCCACCGGGGGACTAGCGGGAGTACCCTACGAGCAGTACTTC
>.|TRBJ2-7|.|TRBV6-1
CASSERGYEQYF
TGTGCCAGCAGTGAACGGGGCTACGAGCAGTACTTC
>TRBD2|TRBJ2-7|.|TRBV2
CASSEPSGHYEQYF
TGTGCCAGCAGTGAACCTAGCGGGCATTACGAGCAGTACTTC
>.|TRBJ2-3|once|TRBV30
CAWSGQGTSSSTDTQYF
TGTGCCTGGAGTGGTCAGGGAACGTCCTCTAGCACAGATACGCAGTATTTT
>TRBD1|TRBJ2-7|.|TRBV11-2
CASSLRDRGRSYEQYF
TGTGCCAGCAGCCTCCGGGACAGGGGCCGCTCCTACGAGCAGTACTTC
>.|TRBJ2-1|.|TRBV7-9
CASSLADKGWQFF
TGTGCCAGCAGCTTAGCGGATAAGGGGTGGCAGTTCTTC
>.|TRBJ2-3|.|TRBV10-1
CASSRGESTDTQYF
TGCGCCAGCAGCCGAGGGGAAAGCACAGATACGCAGTATTTT
>.|TRBJ1-5|once|TRBV18
CASSPQGGGLNQPQHF
TGTGCCAGCTCACCCCAGGGAGGGGGACTAAATCAGCCCCAGCATTTT
>.|TRBJ2-7|.|TRBV6-1
CASNTHGRSLREQYF
TGTGCCAGCAACACACACGGACGGAGCTTGCGCGAGCAGTACTTC
>TRBD2|TRBJ2-7|.|TRBV19
CAASLAGGNYEQYF
TGTGCCGCAAGTCTAGCGGGGGGTAACTACGAGCAGTACTTC
>TRBD2|TRBJ2-5|few|TRBV2
CASSLRSRREGTMETQYF
TGTGCCAGCAGTCTGAGGTCGAGGCGGGAGGGCACTATGGAGACCCAGTACTTC
>.|TRBJ1-2|.|TRBV28
CASSLVQGANYGYTF
TGTGCCAGCAGTTTAGTCCAGGGAGCTAACTATGGCTACACCTTC
>TRBD2|TRBJ2-7|.|TRBV18
CASSPSLAGAYEQYF
TGTGCCAGCTCACCATCCCTAGCGGGGGCCTACGAGCAGTACTTC
>TRBD2|TRBJ2-2|.|TRBV11-3
CASRKLAGGPGELFF
TGTGCCAGCAGAAAACTAGCGGGAGGTCCCGGGGAGCTGTTTTTT
>.|TRBJ1-2|.|TRBV5-4
CASSPRRGDYGYTF
TGTGCCAGCAGCCCAAGGAGGGGGGACTATGGCTACACCTTC
>.|TRBJ1-6|.|TRBV27
CASTVRAGHPSNSPLHF
TGTGCCAGCACTGTCCGGGCAGGTCACCCTAGTAATTCACCCCTCCACTTT
>.|TRBJ2-7|.|TRBV5-1
CASSPQPASYEQYF
TGCGCCAGCAGCCCCCAGCCGGCTTCTTACGAGCAGTACTTC
>TRBD1|TRBJ1-1|.|TRBV6-6
CASSLQGRTEAFF
TGTGCCAGCAGTTTACAGGGGCGCACTGAAGCTTTCTTT
>TRBD2|TRBJ2-7|.|TRBV19
CASSPGLAGGRRGYEQYF
TGTGCCAGTAGTCCGGGACTAGCGGGAGGTCGGCGCGGGTACGAGCAGTACTTC
>.|TRBJ1-4|.|TRBV5-1
CASSPVQGSGEKLFF
TGCGCCAGCAGCCCTGTACAGGGTTCGGGTGAAAAACTGTTTTTT
>TRBD2|TRBJ2-1|.|TRBV19
CASSGRLAGGPFF
TGTGCCAGTAGTGGGCGACTAGCGGGAGGTCCGTTCTTC
>TRBD2|TRBJ2-1|.|TRBV27
CASSLIPLGGRLLNEQFF
TGTGCCAGCAGTTTAATTCCCCTGGGCGGGAGATTATTAAATGAGCAGTTCTTC
>TRBD2|TRBJ2-7|.|TRBV27
CASSFLAGGQEQYF
TGTGCCAGCAGTTTCCTAGCGGGGGGGCAGGAGCAGTACTTC
>TRBD2|TRBJ2-7|.|TRBV19
CASSILAGGTYEQYF
TGTGCCAGTAGTATCCTAGCGGGAGGAACTTACGAGCAGTACTTC
>.|TRBJ2-3|.|TRBV27
CASSLARGKVDTQYF
TGTGCCAGCAGTTTAGCCCGGGGCAAGGTGGATACGCAGTATTTT
>TRBD1|TRBJ1-2|.|TRBV30
CAFAGQGRFYGYTF
TGTGCCTTCGCAGGACAGGGTAGATTCTATGGCTACACCTTC
>.|TRBJ2-3|.|TRBV7-6
CASSLGSYGARWDTQYF
TGTGCCAGCAGTCTAGGGTCCTACGGGGCCCGGTGGGATACGCAGTATTTT
>.|TRBJ1-3|.|TRBV27
CASRGYSGNTIYF
TGTGCCAGCCGAGGATATTCTGGAAACACCATATATTTT
>.|TRBJ2-2|.|TRBV7-2
CASSLFSAGGTGELFF
TGTGCCAGCAGCTTATTCAGCGCTGGCGGCACCGGGGAGCTGTTTTTT
>.|TRBJ2-3|.|TRBV6-5
CASGLGDTQYF
TGTGCCAGCGGGTTGGGAGATACGCAGTATTTT
>.|TRBJ2-1|once|TRBV11-2
CASSLNRGNNEQFF
TGTGCCAGCAGCTTAAACCGGGGAAACAATGAGCAGTTCTTC
>TRBD2|TRBJ2-7|.|TRBV7-3
CASSLSGSLSEQYF
TGTGCCAGCAGCCTGAGCGGGAGTTTGAGCGAGCAGTACTTC
>.|TRBJ2-5|once|TRBV30
CACVGSSAETQYF
TGTGCCTGCGTAGGGAGCTCGGCGGAGACCCAGTACTTC
>.|TRBJ2-7|.|TRBV19
CASSRGRGAGYEQYF
TGTGCCAGTAGCCGGGGACGAGGGGCAGGCTACGAGCAGTACTTC
>.|TRBJ2-7|.|TRBV6-1
CASSEAGFPTYEQYF
TGTGCCAGCAGTGAAGCCGGGTTCCCAACCTACGAGCAGTACTTC
>.|TRBJ1-1|.|TRBV5-4
CASSSGGAGRNTEAFF
TGTGCCAGCAGCTCGGGGGGGGCAGGGAGGAACACTGAAGCTTTCTTT
>.|TRBJ2-3|once|TRBV6-6
CASRLEGALGTDTQYF
TGTGCCAGCAGACTAGAAGGGGCGTTGGGCACAGATACGCAGTATTTT
>TRBD1|TRBJ2-3|once|TRBV7-9
CASSFDRGTDTQYF
TGTGCCAGCAGCTTCGACAGGGGGACAGATACGCAGTATTTT